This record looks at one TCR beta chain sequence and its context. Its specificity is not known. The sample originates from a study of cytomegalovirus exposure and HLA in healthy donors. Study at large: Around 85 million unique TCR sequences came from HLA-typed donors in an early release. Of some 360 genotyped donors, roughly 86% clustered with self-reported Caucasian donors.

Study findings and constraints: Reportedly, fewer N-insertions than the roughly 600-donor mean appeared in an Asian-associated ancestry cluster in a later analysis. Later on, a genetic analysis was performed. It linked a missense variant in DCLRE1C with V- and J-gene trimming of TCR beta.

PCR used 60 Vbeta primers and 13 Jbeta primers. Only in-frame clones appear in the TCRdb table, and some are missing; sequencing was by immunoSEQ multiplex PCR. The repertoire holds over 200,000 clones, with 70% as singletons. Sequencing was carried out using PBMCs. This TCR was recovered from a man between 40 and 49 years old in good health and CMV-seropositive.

The DNA of the CDR3 is TGTGCCATCAGTGAATGGGAGACAGGGGATGGCTACACCTTC. Amino acids: CAISEWETGDGYTF. The V and J genes are TRBV10-3 and TRBJ1-2; the match to TRBD1 covers 8 bases. Trimming at V came to 3 bases and at J to 6 bases, leaving 6 bases not matched to a gene. This CDR3 contains 14 residues. Germline CDR1 reads ENHRY; CDR2 reads SYGVKD.